This T cell receptor beta chain was identified in a study of T cells after yellow fever vaccination. Study in general: The authors sorted the EM, EMRA, CM and Tscm memory subsets using CD3, CD45RA, CCR7 and CD95.

Germline CDR1 MNHEY, CDR2 SMNVEV (reference sequence). V lost 3 bases to trimming and J lost 6 bases, with 9 bases between them. The CDR3 spans 13 residues. One entry per CDR3 protein, called by TCRdb with MiXCR from the 5' RACE reads. Of over 45,000 distinct CDR3 sequences in the sample, about 5.2% were seen once. The sample holds many counts of this clonotype. The input for sequencing was PBMCs, either bulk or a sorted T-cell subset (CD4+, CD8+, memory, or dextramer-sorted; not recorded which), taken on the day of the yellow fever booster vaccination. This clonotype originated in a man aged 18 to 30 who received the YFV17D yellow fever vaccine. The chain carries TRBV27 and TRBJ2-1, with D hard to call. In DNA form, the CDR3 reads TGTGCCAGCAGTTTCTCCCTCGTCAATGAGCAGTTCTTC. This encodes CASSFSLVNEQFF.